One and the same sample provided the 13 T cell receptor beta chains below, sequenced in a study of patients and donors after allogeneic stem cell transplantation. Using its own MiXCR run on the RT-PCR reads, TCRdb lists one record per CDR3 protein. Among 920,000 or so distinct CDR3 sequences listed, roughly 17% were seen once. The sample consisted of blood, either unsorted or a sorted T cell fraction (not recorded which). These receptors were taken from a human donor who was either an allogeneic HSCT recipient or a stem cell or donor lymphocyte infusion donor (not recorded which). It is not recorded whose cells these are; they may come from a transplant donor.

In this sample, this clonotype turned up a few times. The rearrangement joins TRBV4-3 to TRBJ1-2; TRBD1 aligns across 7 bases. V was pared by 0 bases and J by 4 bases, with 8 bases of the junction left unmatched. The germline CDR1 and CDR2 sequences are LGHNA and YSLEER. This CDR3 is built from 16 residues. CDR3 DNA sequence: TGCGCCAGCAGCCAAGACCGGGTGACAGGGATCTATGGCTACACCTTC. Its protein product is CASSQDRVTGIYGYTF.

In its sample, this clonotype was seen many times. V is TRBV6-1 and J is TRBJ1-2, with TRBD1 matching 8 bases. This CDR3 contains 16 residues. Germline V gene data show CDR1 as MNHNS and CDR2 as SASEGT. V gave up 6 bases and J gave up 2 bases; unmatched junction bases: 11. Here the CDR3 reads CASRRGDRGLNYGYTF. The CDR3, as DNA: TGTGCCAGCAGGAGAGGTGACAGGGGATTGAACTATGGCTACACCTTC.

The rearrangement uses TRBV9 and TRBJ2-1, with D uncertain. Germline V lookup: CDR1 SGDLS, CDR2 YYNGEE. Trimming removed 2 bases at V and 7 bases at J, with 10 bases between. The CDR3 is 13 amino acids. Written as DNA, the CDR3 is TGTGCCAGCAGCGTGTTCGGTTGGAATGAGCAGTTCTTC. Its translation is CASSVFGWNEQFF.

The gene calls are TRBV5-6 and TRBJ1-1; 8 nucleotides agree with TRBD1. This CDR3 is built from 16 residues. Germline-derived CDR1 and CDR2 are SGHDT and YYEEEE. Trimming removed 4 bases from V and 1 base from J; junction bases left unmatched: 9. This CDR3 is CASSPPGQGGNTEAFF. CDR3 in DNA: TGTGCCAGCAGCCCACCTGGACAGGGAGGGAACACTGAAGCTTTCTTT.

In this sample, this clonotype turned up a few times. The junction and the germline gene differ at one end; a read error may be behind it. CDR3 amino acids: CASSGESRFFF. The CDR3 bases are TGTGCCAGCAGTGGAGAAAGTAGGTTCTTCTTC. The chain employs TRBV25-1 and TRBJ2-5; D gene unclear. The germline V gene encodes CDR1 MGHDK and CDR2 SYGVNS. This CDR3 has 11 amino acids.

The table lists this clonotype with a few counts. V usage is TRBV12-3 or TRBV12-4 and J usage is TRBJ2-3, with TRBD2 matching 7 bases. The V gene end was trimmed by 6 bases and the J gene end by 9 bases; junction bases not matched to a gene: 18. The CDR3 spans 16 residues. CDR3 sequence: CASRPTHPGGPPTQYF. The CDR3 region has the DNA TGTGCCAGCAGGCCCACCCATCCGGGAGGCCCTCCGACGCAGTATTTT.

The chain combines TRBV6-2 or TRBV6-3 with TRBJ1-5; D possibly corresponds to TRBD1 (5 bases). CDR1 and CDR2 from the germline V gene are MNHEY and SVGEGT. The CDR3 runs 16 residues. V shed 5 bases and J shed 2 bases, with 16 bases lying between them. This CDR3 is CASSPYSGVGNQPQHF. For the CDR3, the DNA is TGTGCCAGCAGTCCCTATTCGGGGGTGGGCAATCAGCCCCAGCATTTT.

This sequence joins TRBV7-2 and TRBJ2-7; a possible D gene is TRBD2 (5 bases). Trimming took off 0 bases at V and 7 bases at J, with 19 bases between the two ends. The V gene's germline CDR1 is SGHTA and CDR2 FQGNSA. The CDR3 runs 16 residues. The CDR3 is CASSLARRATRREQYF. CDR3 DNA sequence: TGTGCCAGCAGCTTAGCGCGGCGGGCCACAAGGAGGGAGCAGTACTTC.

This chain connects TRBV6-5 to TRBJ2-1; TRBD2 matches 10 bases. Trimming took 2 bases from V and 13 from J; bases not matched to a gene: 11. The CDR3 runs to 15 residues. In germline, CDR1 is MNHEY, CDR2 SVGAGI. The CDR3 reads CASSYPGLAALGQFF. DNA of the CDR3: TGTGCCAGCAGTTACCCTGGACTAGCGGCACTAGGACAGTTCTTC.

The chain has TRBV7-3 and TRBJ2-7; the match to TRBD1 covers 8 bases. Germline values: CDR1 SGHTA, CDR2 FQGTGA. The CDR3 is 17 amino acids. After removal of 1 base from V and 7 bases from J, the junction contained 15 bases not matched to a gene. The chain's CDR3 is CASSLIWSQGVPREQYF. CDR3 DNA: TGTGCCAGCAGCTTAATTTGGTCACAGGGGGTCCCTAGGGAGCAGTACTTC.

The V call is TRBV20-1, the J call TRBJ2-2, with unresolved D. The CDR3 is 12 amino acids. V lost 6 bases and J lost 5, with 10 bases in between. CDR1 is DFQATT and CDR2 is SNEGSKA in the germline V gene (reference sequence). CDR3 DNA sequence: TGCAGTGCCCTAGACCGAACCGGGGAGCTGTTTTTT. Protein sequence: CSALDRTGELFF.

This clonotype was recorded many times. The chain combines TRBV10-3 with TRBJ2-3; TRBD1 or TRBD2 may be the D gene (5 bases each). CDR3 length: 13 amino acids. Germline V gene lookup returns CDR1 ENHRY and CDR2 SYGVKD. V dropped 4 bases and J dropped 1 base, with 6 bases sitting between them. DNA for the CDR3: TGTGCCATCAGTGGGGACCGCACAGATACGCAGTATTTT. Encoded protein: CAISGDRTDTQYF.

This clonotype came up once. The rearrangement uses TRBV27 and TRBJ2-1; 7 bases fit TRBD2. V lost 7 bases to trimming and J lost 0 bases; unmatched junction nucleotides: 15. CDR3 length equals 18 residues. Germline values: CDR1 MNHEY, CDR2 SMNVEV (reference sequence). The CDR3 DNA is TGTGCCAGCACCAGTGGGAGGGCCCTCTTAGGCTCCTACAATGAGCAGTTCTTC. Residues: CASTSGRALLGSYNEQFF.